This passage covers 14 T cell receptor beta chains from one sample sequenced in a study of T cell responses to AZD1222 COVID-19 vaccine. Profiling relied on immunoSEQ multiplex PCR, and the TCRdb table lists in-frame clones only, not all of them. The sample yields 120,000 or so clones, around 87% seen once. Sequencing was performed on peripheral blood, taken on day 0 of AZD1222 vaccination. These receptors all stem from an adult in good health.

V is TRBV6-5 and J is TRBJ1-1, with D possibly TRBD1 on 5 matching bases. Per the germline V gene, CDR1 is MNHEY and CDR2 is SVGAGI. The V and J ends lost 2 bases and 6 bases respectively, with 13 bases between them. The CDR3 is made up of 14 amino acids. The CDR3, as DNA: TGTGCCAGCAGTTACGGAGTAGGGGTCGCTGAAGCTTTCTTT. Translated, it gives CASSYGVGVAEAFF.

V usage is TRBV29-1 and J usage is TRBJ1-6; a possible D gene is TRBD1 (6 bases). The germline CDR1 and CDR2 sequences are SQVTM and ANQGSEA. With 4 bases removed from V and 8 bases from J, the gap between germline ends came to 12 bases. The CDR3 covers 13 residues. The CDR3 reads CSVGTGLDSPLHF. CDR3 coding DNA: TGCAGCGTTGGCACAGGGTTAGATTCACCCCTCCACTTT.

This clone has a handful of counts. The chain links TRBV4-1 to TRBJ2-7, with D possibly TRBD2 on 6 matching bases. Germline CDR1 reads MGHRA; CDR2 reads YSYEKL. V was pared by 4 bases and J by 2 bases, with 12 bases between. This CDR3 region has 14 residues. This CDR3 is CASSPQEGAYEQYF. In DNA form, the CDR3 reads TGCGCCAGCAGCCCACAGGAGGGAGCCTACGAGCAGTACTTC.

This clone was counted a few times. The rearrangement joins TRBV5-4 to TRBJ1-5, with 7 nucleotides matching TRBD1. The CDR3 runs to 12 residues. After removal of 1 base from V and 9 bases from J, the junction contained 1 base not matched to a gene. The germline V gene encodes CDR1 SGHNT and CDR2 YYREEE (reference sequence). In DNA, the CDR3 is TGTGCCAGCAGCTTGTCAGGGGGGCCCCAGCATTTT. Its protein product is CASSLSGGPQHF.

This clone was seen once. The chain uses TRBV28 and TRBJ1-3, with 9 bases matching TRBD1. Losses at the gene ends were 5 bases for V and 3 bases for J; bases not matched to a gene: 8. This CDR3 is 16 amino acids long. Germline assignment: CDR1 MDHEN and CDR2 SYDVKM. The CDR3 DNA reads as TGTGCCAGCAGTCCGGGACAGGGTCGGGGTGGAAACACCATATATTTT. Protein sequence: CASSPGQGRGGNTIYF.

Details on this clone: The identical CDR3 is also encoded by other nucleotide sequences in the sample. The rearrangement links TRBV5-1 to TRBJ1-2; TRBD1 matches at 11 bases. J lost 4 bases, V lost 3 bases, and 2 bases had no gene match. Looked up from germline, CDR1 is SGHRS and CDR2 is YFSETQ. This CDR3 spans 14 amino acids. The CDR3 nucleotides are TGCGCCAGCAGCTCAGGGACAGGGGGCTATGGCTACACCTTC. The encoded protein is CASSSGTGGYGYTF.

Turning to this clone: In the same sample, other DNA sequences code for this CDR3. The CDR3, as DNA: TGTGCCAGCAGTCCCGGGACAGGGGACACTGAAGCTTTCTTT. Translating gives CASSPGTGDTEAFF. The rearrangement joins TRBV28 to TRBJ1-1; 10 bases match TRBD1. V dropped 5 bases and J dropped 3; count of bases not matched to a gene: 3. CDR3 size: 14 residues. Germline V lookup: CDR1 MDHEN, CDR2 SYDVKM.

The V gene is TRBV2, the J gene TRBJ1-1; 9 nucleotides agree with TRBD1. The CDR3 has 12 residues. The germline CDR1 and CDR2 sequences are SNHLY and FYNNEI. The V segment lost 5 bases and the J segment 9 bases; nucleotides outside the gene matches: 4. The CDR3 coding sequence is TGTGCCAGCAGTTACACAGGGGGCCAAGCTTTCTTT. This codes for CASSYTGGQAFF.

The rearrangement links TRBV7-2 to TRBJ2-1; 7 nucleotides match TRBD1. CDR3 length: 17 residues. V shed 5 bases, J shed 0 bases, and the junction held 10 bases outside the gene matches. CDR1 is SGHTA and CDR2 is FQGNSA in the germline V gene. CDR3 in DNA: TGTGCCAGCAGCGCCGGGACAGTTCTTAGCTCCTACAATGAGCAGTTCTTC. The encoded protein is CASSAGTVLSSYNEQFF. The whole variable domain, remainder taken from reference TRBV7-2 and TRBJ2-1, is GAGVSQSPSNKVTEKGKDVELRCDPISGHTALYWYRQSLGQGLEFLIYFQGNSAPDKSGLPSDRFSAERTGGSVSTLTIQRTQQEDSAVYLCASSAGTVLSSYNEQFFGPGTRLTVL.

The chain links TRBV14 to TRBJ1-1; D is possibly TRBD1 (5 bases). This CDR3 spans 14 amino acids. The V gene lost 1 base and the J gene lost 4 bases, with 10 bases spanning the gap. Germline V gene lookup returns CDR1 SGHDN and CDR2 FVKESK. CDR3 in DNA: TGTGCCAGCAGCCAAGTATACGGGGGCACTGAAGCTTTCTTT. Translated, it gives CASSQVYGGTEAFF.

V is TRBV9 and J is TRBJ2-7, with D maybe TRBD1 (6 bases). Trimming took off 0 bases at V and 5 bases at J, with 6 bases between the two ends. CDR3 length: 12 residues. Germline CDR1 is SGDLS and CDR2 is YYNGEE. The CDR3 DNA follows: TGTGCCAGCAGCGTAGGGGACAACGAGCAGTACTTC. Amino acids: CASSVGDNEQYF.

DNA of the CDR3: TGTGCCAGCAGCCAAATAACTCGGGCCAACAATGAAAAACTGTTTTTT. Translated, it gives CASSQITRANNEKLFF. The chain uses TRBV3-1 (or the pseudogene TRBV3-2) and TRBJ1-4; D remains ambiguous. Germline V gives CDR1 LGHDT, CDR2 YNNKEL (reference sequence). The CDR3 is 16 amino acids. With 2 bases removed from V and 5 bases from J, the gap between germline ends came to 15 bases.

The chain has TRBV13 and TRBJ2-7; a possible D gene is TRBD2 (6 bases). V dropped 5 bases and J dropped 1 base, with 12 bases sitting between them. The CDR3 has 14 amino acids. The germline V gene has CDR1 PRHDT and CDR2 FYEKMQ (reference sequence). CDR3 amino acids: CASSPREWSYEQYF. In DNA, the CDR3 is TGTGCCAGCAGCCCCCGGGAGTGGTCCTACGAGCAGTACTTC.

The chain uses TRBV19 and TRBJ2-7; 7 bases fit TRBD1. This CDR3 is 16 amino acids long. Trimming at V came to 1 base and at J to 3 bases, leaving 9 bases not matched to a gene. CDR1 LNHDA and CDR2 SQIVND come from the germline V gene (reference sequence). CDR3 protein: CASSIGKGAIYYEQYF. The CDR3 coding sequence is TGTGCCAGTAGTATAGGTAAGGGGGCCATATACTACGAGCAGTACTTC.